Listed below are T cell receptor beta chains from one sample, sequenced in a study of shared clonotypes between healthy human individuals. Data came from immunoSEQ multiplex PCR; TCRdb stores just in-frame clones and leaves some out. This repertoire shows millions of clones, around 90% found once; its top ten account for 0.13% to 0.15%. Sequenced: naive CD4+ T cells sorted from blood. All receptors derive from a man between 18 and 35 years old in good health. CDR3s include the opening cysteine and the closing phenylalanine or tryptophan. D genes are given only for firm matches. A row's size may be missing; if present it is once, few, many or a size class.

d_gene	abundance	j_gene	v_gene	CDR3nt	CDR3aa
-	-	TRBJ2-5	TRBV2	TGTGCCTCAAAAGAGGTGAAGCAAGAGACCCAGTACTTC	CASKEVKQETQYF
TRBD1	-	TRBJ1-1	TRBV18	TGTGCCAGCTCACCTAATGGGGGGACAGGGGGCTTGGGCACTGAAGCTTTCTTT	CASSPNGGTGGLGTEAFF
TRBD1	-	TRBJ2-1	TRBV13	TGTGCCAGCGATCGAACCGGGACAGGGGCCAATGAGCAGTTCTTC	CASDRTGTGANEQFF
-	-	TRBJ1-2	TRBV7-9	TGTGCCAGCAGCCGATCGAATGGGTATGGCTACACCTTC	CASSRSNGYGYTF
-	-	TRBJ1-5	TRBV6-6	TGTGCCAGCAGTTACGTAGGCGGACAGCCCCAGCATTTT	CASSYVGGQPQHF
-	-	TRBJ2-6	TRBV5-4	TGTGCCAGCAGCCTCGGGACTTCCGCGGCGGGGGCCAACGTCCTGACTTTC	CASSLGTSAAGANVLTF
TRBD2	many	TRBJ2-1	TRBV5-4	TGTGCCAGCGGGGTAGGACTAGCGGGGGGCAGGAATGAGCAGTTCTTC	CASGVGLAGGRNEQFF
-	-	TRBJ1-4	TRBV29-1	TGCAGCGTTGCTCCCACAGGTTTCCTTAATGAAAAACTGTTTTTT	CSVAPTGFLNEKLFF
TRBD1	-	TRBJ1-2	TRBV5-4	TGTGCCAGCAGCTCTGATTCCAAGGGACAGGCGAACCACTATGGCTACACCTTC	CASSSDSKGQANHYGYTF
-	-	TRBJ2-7	TRBV7-3	TGTGCCAGCAGCTACTACCCCCGAGGGGACGAGCAGTACTTC	CASSYYPRGDEQYF
-	-	TRBJ2-3	TRBV11-1	TGTGCCAGCAGCTTCGGTGGCGGGGCAGATACGCAGTATTTT	CASSFGGGADTQYF
TRBD1	-	TRBJ2-2	TRBV6-1	TGTGCCAGCAGTGAGGGGACAGGGGGAATGACCGGGGAGCTGTTTTTT	CASSEGTGGMTGELFF
-	-	TRBJ1-2	TRBV28	TGTGCCAGCAGTTTAGGGGCGTACCGATCTAACTATGGCTACACCTTC	CASSLGAYRSNYGYTF
-	-	TRBJ2-3	TRBV6-5	TGTGCCAGCAGCCCGGTTCCAGATACGCAGTATTTT	CASSPVPDTQYF
TRBD1	-	TRBJ2-7	TRBV5-6	TGTGCCAGCAGCCCAGGGGGCCTCACCTACGAGCAGTACTTC	CASSPGGLTYEQYF
-	once	TRBJ2-5	TRBV7-2	TGTGCCAGCAGCACACTAGCCGGAGGGGAGACCCAGTACTTC	CASSTLAGGETQYF
TRBD2	-	TRBJ2-7	TRBV6-6	TGTGCCAGCAGTCGAACCGGGACTAGCGTCTCCTACGAGCAGTACTTC	CASSRTGTSVSYEQYF
-	-	TRBJ2-7	TRBV5-8	TGTGCCAGCAGCTTGGGGGGATACGAGCAGTACTTC	CASSLGGYEQYF
TRBD2	once	TRBJ2-5	TRBV9	TGTGCCAGCAGCGTAGTGGTGCTAGCGGGCCCCCAAGAGACCCAGTACTTC	CASSVVVLAGPQETQYF
TRBD2	-	TRBJ2-3	TRBV18	TGTGCCAGCTCAGCAGCGGGAGGGCCAACAGATACGCAGTATTTT	CASSAAGGPTDTQYF
TRBD1	-	TRBJ2-7	TRBV6-5	TGTGCCAGCAGCCAAGGGGGCCGCGAGCAGTACTTC	CASSQGGREQYF
-	-	TRBJ2-7	TRBV10-3	TGTGCCATCAGTGAGTCGACATCTCCCTACGAGCAGTACTTC	CAISESTSPYEQYF
-	-	TRBJ2-7	TRBV29-1	TGCAGCGCCGGAGCAGGATCCCCCTACGAGCAGTACTTC	CSAGAGSPYEQYF
-	-	TRBJ2-5	TRBV25-1	TGTGCCAGCAGAGTAGGAGAAGGGACCCAGTACTTC	CASRVGEGTQYF
-	-	TRBJ2-3	TRBV30	TGTGCCTGGATGGTTGAGCACACAGATACGCAGTATTTT	CAWMVEHTDTQYF
-	-	TRBJ2-5	TRBV12-5	TGTGCTAGTGGTTTGGTACAGGCAGAGGCCCAGTACTTC	CASGLVQAEAQYF
-	-	TRBJ2-5	TRBV5-1	TGCGCCAGCAGCTTGGTAGAACGCGGAGAGACCCAGTACTTC	CASSLVERGETQYF
-	-	TRBJ1-2	TRBV4-2	TGTGCCAGCAGCCAGTTCACAGGAAACTATGGCTACACCTTC	CASSQFTGNYGYTF
TRBD1	-	TRBJ2-6	TRBV11-2	TGTGCCAGCAGCTTTAGTCAGGGGGCGGGGGCCAACGTCCTGACTTTC	CASSFSQGAGANVLTF
-	once	TRBJ2-1	TRBV14	TGTGCCAGCAGCCAAGGCGAATATCGACAGACCTTCGGTGAGCAGTTCTTC	CASSQGEYRQTFGEQFF
TRBD1	few	TRBJ1-6	TRBV6-1	TGTGCCAGCAGCAGGGGGCTGGGGATCGGTTCACCCCTCCACTTT	CASSRGLGIGSPLHF
-	-	TRBJ2-2	TRBV6-1	TGTGCCAGCAGTGAACTAGCCAACACCGGGGAGCTGTTTTTT	CASSELANTGELFF
-	-	TRBJ1-1	TRBV6-6	TGTGCCAGCAGCCAGTTGAACACTGAAGCTTTCTTT	CASSQLNTEAFF
TRBD2	-	TRBJ2-6	TRBV5-4	TGTGCCAGCACGGGGGGGTACAGGGTCTCTGGGGCCAACGTCCTGACTTTC	CASTGGYRVSGANVLTF
-	-	TRBJ2-3	TRBV30	TGTGCCTGGAGCGGCAGTCTCAACACAGATACGCAGTATTTT	CAWSGSLNTDTQYF
TRBD1	-	TRBJ2-7	TRBV4-1	TGCGCCAGCAGCGTATGGCCGGGACAGGGAAGGGACGAGCAGTACTTC	CASSVWPGQGRDEQYF
TRBD1	-	TRBJ1-1	TRBV6-5	TGTGCCAGCAGCCCGACAGGGGGCGCTTCTTGGGCTTTCTTT	CASSPTGGASWAFF
TRBD1	-	TRBJ1-5	TRBV7-7	TGTGCTAGCAGCTTACATCCGGGACAGGGGAGAAGCAATCAGCCCCAGCATTTT	CASSLHPGQGRSNQPQHF
-	once	TRBJ1-2	TRBV2	TGTGCCAGCAGTGAAGACGTGACAACGGTTTCCTATGGCTACACCTTC	CASSEDVTTVSYGYTF
-	-	TRBJ2-7	TRBV4-1	TGCGCCAGCAGCCAAGGGTTCTGGTACGAGCAGTACTTC	CASSQGFWYEQYF
-	-	TRBJ2-2	TRBV9	TGTGCCAGCAGCACACTTCATGGGGGAGAGCTGTTTTTT	CASSTLHGGELFF
-	-	TRBJ2-7	TRBV9	TGTGCCAGCAGCGTAGGACCAACTCAGGCTTCTACCACCTACGAGCAGTACTTC	CASSVGPTQASTTYEQYF
-	once	TRBJ2-1	TRBV2	TGTGCCAGCAGTTTGGGGGGCGGACGGGGCTACAATGAGCAGTTCTTC	CASSLGGGRGYNEQFF
TRBD1	-	TRBJ1-5	TRBV5-5	TGTGCCAGCAGCGCTGGACAGGGGAATCAGCCCCAGCATTTT	CASSAGQGNQPQHF
-	-	TRBJ2-7	TRBV10-1	TGCGCCAGCAGTGAGGGCCAGGGCAAGATCTACGAGCAGTACTTC	CASSEGQGKIYEQYF
-	-	TRBJ1-5	TRBV5-4	TGTGCCAGCAGCTCAGGCGGCAATCAGCCCCAGCATTTT	CASSSGGNQPQHF
-	-	TRBJ2-7	TRBV27	TGTGCCAGCAGCTACGATGGGAGGGGGGCAAAGACCTACGAGCAGTACTTC	CASSYDGRGAKTYEQYF
TRBD1	-	TRBJ2-3	TRBV11-2	TGTGCCAGCAGCTTCGACAGGGTTGGGACAGATACGCAGTATTTT	CASSFDRVGTDTQYF